The 23 T cell receptor beta chains below come from one sample, sequenced in a study of post-analysis software for immune sequencing data. Findings and limits, study-wide: The study found TRBV5-6, TRBV5-1 and TRBV20-1 among four to six TRBV segments more frequent in patients than controls.

Their antigens are not known. The library was made from cDNA and included unique molecular identifiers. TCRdb redid the calling of the PCR reads with MiXCR, one entry per CDR3 protein. The sample records about 430,000 distinct CDR3 sequences, less than 40% being singletons. Sequenced sample: blood. These receptors came from a girl under 10 years old with multiple sclerosis.

This clonotype was seen more than once but under ten times. The V gene is TRBV6-1, the J gene TRBJ2-6; tentatively, D is TRBD1 (6 bases). Germline V gene data show CDR1 as MNHNS and CDR2 as SASEGT. The CDR3 sequence is 15 residues long. V lost 9 bases and J lost 0, with 12 bases in between. CDR3 in amino acids: CASREGGSGANVLTF. The DNA for the CDR3 is TGTGCCAGTAGGGAAGGGGGCTCTGGGGCCAACGTCCTGACTTTC.

J is TRBJ1-1 and V is TRBV6-5; D is unresolved. The CDR3 length is 18 residues. Germline loops: CDR1 MNHEY, CDR2 SVGAGI. Trimming took 3 bases from V and 1 from J, leaving 21 bases between them. The CDR3, as DNA: TGTGCCAGCAGTTATAACATCGGTCCAGCCTGGAGGAACACTGAAGCTTTCTTT. The encoded protein is CASSYNIGPAWRNTEAFF.

The sample holds a few counts of this clonotype. This chain links TRBV6-1 with TRBJ2-1; 10 bases align to TRBD2. The CDR3 totals 13 residues. The germline CDR1 and CDR2 sequences are MNHNS and SASEGT. Losses at the gene ends were 2 bases for V and 10 bases for J; bases not matched to a gene: 2. The CDR3 nucleotides are TGTGCCAGCAGTGAACTAGCGGGGGTGGAGCAGTTCTTC. It specifies CASSELAGVEQFF.

Of note for this clonotype: Relative to the germline gene, one junction end is altered; a read error may explain this. This chain joins TRBV7-9 and TRBJ1-1, with 11 bases fitting TRBD1. The CDR3 runs to 14 residues. Germline V gene lookup returns CDR1 SEHNR and CDR2 FQNEAQ (reference sequence). The CDR3 loop is CVSSLGQGDTEAFF. CDR3 nucleotides: TGTGTCAGCAGCCTGGGACAGGGGGACACTGAAGCTTTCTTT.

CDR3 in DNA: TGTGCCAGCAGTTCCGGGACAGTGGGAAACACCATATATTTT. It translates to CASSSGTVGNTIYF. The rearrangement joins TRBV28 to TRBJ1-3, with 7 bases fitting TRBD1. The CDR3 contains 14 residues. In germline, CDR1 is MDHEN, CDR2 SYDVKM. V was clipped by 4 bases and J by 4 bases; unmatched bases: 4.

The gene calls are TRBV5-1 and TRBJ1-6; tentatively, D is TRBD1 (5 bases). V lost 2 bases, J lost 8 bases, and 17 bases lay in between. Per germline, CDR1 SGHRS and CDR2 YFSETQ. CDR3 length equals 16 residues. In DNA, the CDR3 is TGCGCCAGCAGCTTCAGTAGGGGTACGGAAGATTCACCCCTCCACTTT. This codes for CASSFSRGTEDSPLHF.

This clonotype was seen more than once but under ten times. This chain links TRBV18 with TRBJ1-4, with D unresolved. Germline V gene data show CDR1 as KGHSH and CDR2 as LQKENI. This CDR3 is built from 15 residues. The ends were cut back, 3 bases at V and 8 bases at J, with 16 bases in the middle. The CDR3, as DNA: TGTGCCAGCTCACCGCCTTCCTTGGCGTCAGAAAAACTGTTTTTT. It encodes CASSPPSLASEKLFF.

V gene TRBV4-2 combines with J gene TRBJ2-4; D possibly matches TRBD1 or TRBD2 (6 bases each). Germline CDR1 is LGHNA and CDR2 is YNFKEQ. The CDR3 extends over 15 amino acids. With 0 bases removed from V and 5 bases from J, the gap between germline ends came to 11 bases. CDR3 sequence: CASSQDRGGENIQYF. The CDR3 DNA reads as TGTGCCAGCAGCCAAGACAGGGGAGGTGAAAACATTCAGTACTTC.

The chain combines TRBV28 with TRBJ2-1; D is uncertain. With 6 bases removed from V and 12 bases from J, the gap between germline ends came to 15 bases. The CDR3 length is 12 residues. The germline CDR1 and CDR2 sequences are MDHEN and SYDVKM. The CDR3 coding sequence is TGTGCCAGCAGCCAATCGAAGTCAGGGCAGTTCTTC. This translates into CASSQSKSGQFF.

The chain has TRBV28 and TRBJ1-2; tentative D call: TRBD1 (6 bases). V shed 4 bases and J shed 0 bases, with 15 bases lying between them. Germline V gene lookup returns CDR1 MDHEN and CDR2 SYDVKM. The CDR3 extends over 16 amino acids. CDR3 nucleotides: TGTGCCAGCAGTTCGGGGGGGCGAGCCCCTAACTATGGCTACACCTTC. The encoded protein is CASSSGGRAPNYGYTF.

V and J are TRBV4-3 and TRBJ2-5, with D unresolved. The CDR3 is 14 residues long. Germline V lookup: CDR1 LGHNA, CDR2 YSLEER. Trimming took off 0 bases at V and 11 bases at J, with 16 bases between the two ends. CDR3 in amino acids: CASSQDRASDEQYF. As DNA, the CDR3 is TGCGCCAGCAGCCAAGATCGGGCTAGTGATGAGCAGTACTTC.

The gene calls are TRBV15 and TRBJ1-6, with 7 bases that match TRBD1. Per germline, CDR1 LNHNV and CDR2 YYDKDF (reference sequence). The CDR3 loop spans 14 amino acids. Trimming at V came to 5 bases and at J to 8 bases, leaving 6 bases not matched to a gene. DNA for the CDR3: TGTGCCACCAGCGCGACAGGGTCGGATTCACCCCTCCACTTT. Translation: CATSATGSDSPLHF.

This clonotype was seen a handful of times. V and J are TRBV7-3 and TRBJ2-3; 7 bases map to TRBD2. Germline V lookup: CDR1 SGHTA, CDR2 FQGTGA. The CDR3 is 16 residues long. Unmatched junction bases numbered 7, after V lost 2 bases and J lost 2 bases. CDR3 sequence reads: CASSLGIAGPTDTQYF. The CDR3 DNA follows: TGTGCCAGCAGCTTAGGGATAGCGGGCCCCACAGATACGCAGTATTTT.

The chain couples TRBV11-1 to TRBJ1-5; a weak D match, TRBD1 (5 bases). Trimming cost V 5 bases and J 3 bases, with 8 bases left between them. This CDR3 has 13 residues. CDR1 and CDR2 from the germline V gene are SGHAT and FQDESV (reference sequence). In DNA, the CDR3 is TGTGCCAGCAGCACAGGAGTCAATCAGCCCCAGCATTTT. Its translation: CASSTGVNQPQHF.

For the CDR3, the DNA is TGCAGCGGGGATGACAGGGGGCATTCAGATACGCAGTATTTT. This sequence encodes CSGDDRGHSDTQYF. The chain has TRBV29-1 and TRBJ2-3; 10 bases are shared with TRBD1. V was pared by 7 bases and J by 4 bases, with 8 bases of the junction left unmatched. Germline V CDR1 and CDR2: SQVTM, ANQGSEA. The CDR3 is 14 residues long.

For this clonotype: A read error may account for a junction end that differs from germline. CDR3 sequence: CATSDTAPGQGSGEQFF. CDR3 bases: TGCGCCACCAGTGATACTGCACCGGGACAGGGTTCGGGTGAGCAGTTCTTC. The chain uses TRBV24-1 and TRBJ2-1; TRBD1 aligns across 9 bases. The CDR3 runs to 17 residues. Germline CDR1 and CDR2: KGHDR and SFDVKD.

This rearrangement joins TRBV7-8 to TRBJ2-7; D remains ambiguous. The ends were cut back, 1 base at V and 4 bases at J, with 11 bases in the middle. The length of the CDR3 is 14 residues. The germline V gene has CDR1 SGHVS and CDR2 FQNEAQ. The CDR3, as DNA: TGTGCCAGCAGCTTAGTAAAGGGCGGATACGAGCAGTACTTC. Protein product: CASSLVKGGYEQYF.

In this sample, this clonotype turned up a few times. The gene calls are TRBV7-2 and TRBJ1-4, with no clear D. The CDR3 consists of 13 residues. Germline V CDR1 and CDR2: SGHTA, FQGNSA. The V and J ends lost 0 bases and 8 bases respectively, with 7 bases between them. The CDR3 sequence is CASSLARSEKLFF. CDR3 bases: TGTGCCAGCAGCTTAGCGCGTTCCGAAAAACTGTTTTTT.

This clonotype was detected only a few times. V and J are TRBV6-1 and TRBJ2-7; the D is unclear. V lost 5 bases, J lost 1 base, and 9 bases lay in between. The CDR3 extends over 13 amino acids. Germline V gene sequence: CDR1 MNHNS, CDR2 SASEGT. The CDR3 here is CASSHPPSYEQYF. The CDR3 DNA sequence: TGTGCCAGCAGTCACCCCCCTTCCTACGAGCAGTACTTC.

V and J are TRBV28 and TRBJ2-7; D is perhaps TRBD1 (6 bases). Trimming removed 6 bases from V and 4 bases from J, with 13 bases in between. The CDR3 contains 13 residues. Per germline, CDR1 MDHEN and CDR2 SYDVKM. This chain's CDR3 is CASSPRGPYEQYF. CDR3 DNA: TGTGCCAGCAGCCCCAGGGGACCTTACGAGCAGTACTTC. The entire variable domain, with the rest obtained from reference TRBV28 and TRBJ2-7, is as follows: DVKVTQSSRYLVKRTGEKVFLECVQDMDHENMFWYRQDPGLGLRLIYFSYDVKMKEKGDIPEGYSVSREKKERFSLILESASTNQTSMYLCASSPRGPYEQYFGPGTRLTVT.

This clonotype was found a few times. J is TRBJ1-5 and V is TRBV28, with D uncertain. Trimming pared 3 bases from V and 12 bases from J, leaving 15 bases between. Germline CDR1 is MDHEN and CDR2 is SYDVKM. This CDR3 has 13 amino acids. DNA of the CDR3: TGTGCCAGCAGTTTCCTCGGTGACGGCCTCCAGCATTTT. Translated, it gives CASSFLGDGLQHF.

The chain combines TRBV7-2 with TRBJ2-3, with D unclear. The CDR3 is made up of 15 amino acids. Trimming left V 1 base short and J 4 bases short, with 12 bases between. From germline, CDR1 is SGHTA and CDR2 FQGNSA. CDR3 bases: TGTGCCAGCAGCTTAGTCCCTTTTGGGGCAGATACGCAGTATTTT. As protein: CASSLVPFGADTQYF.

The chain links TRBV5-1 to TRBJ2-1, with 10 bases aligning to TRBD1. The CDR3 is 14 amino acids. The germline V gene encodes CDR1 SGHRS and CDR2 YFSETQ. Trimming cost V 7 bases and J 8 bases; bases outside gene matches: 9. CDR3 region: CASFPGQGRYEQFF. The CDR3 DNA reads as TGCGCCAGCTTCCCGGGACAGGGGCGTTATGAGCAGTTCTTC.